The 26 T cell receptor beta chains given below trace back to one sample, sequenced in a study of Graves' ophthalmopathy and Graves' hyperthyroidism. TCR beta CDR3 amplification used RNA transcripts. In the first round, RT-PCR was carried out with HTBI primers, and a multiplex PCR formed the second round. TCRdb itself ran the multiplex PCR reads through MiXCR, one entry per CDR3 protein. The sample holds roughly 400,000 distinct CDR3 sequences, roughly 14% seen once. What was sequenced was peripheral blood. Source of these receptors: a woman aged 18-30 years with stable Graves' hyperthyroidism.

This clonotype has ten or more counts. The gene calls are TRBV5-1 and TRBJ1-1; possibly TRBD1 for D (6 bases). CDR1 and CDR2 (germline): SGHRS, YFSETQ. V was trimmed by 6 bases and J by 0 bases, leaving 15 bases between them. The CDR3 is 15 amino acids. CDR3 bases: TGCGCCAGCACCCCTGCCGGGGGCATGAACACTGAAGCTTTCTTT. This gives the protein CASTPAGGMNTEAFF.

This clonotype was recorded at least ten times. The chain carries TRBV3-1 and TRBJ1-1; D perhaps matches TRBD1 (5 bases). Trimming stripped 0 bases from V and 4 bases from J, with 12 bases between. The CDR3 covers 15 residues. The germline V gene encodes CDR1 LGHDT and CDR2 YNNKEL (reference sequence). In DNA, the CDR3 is TGTGCCAGCAGCCAAGATCTTGCAAGGGGCACTGAAGCTTTCTTT. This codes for CASSQDLARGTEAFF. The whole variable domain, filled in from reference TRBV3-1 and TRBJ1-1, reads DTAVSQTPKYLVTQMGNDKSIKCEQNLGHDTMYWYKQDSKKFLKIMFSYNNKELIINETVPNRFSPKSPDKAHLNLHINSLELGDSAVYFCASSQDLARGTEAFFGQGTRLTVV.

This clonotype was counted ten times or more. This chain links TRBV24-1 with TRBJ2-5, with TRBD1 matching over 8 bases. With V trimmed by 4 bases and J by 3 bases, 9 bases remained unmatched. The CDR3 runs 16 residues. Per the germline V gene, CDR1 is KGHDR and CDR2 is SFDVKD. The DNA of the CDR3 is TGTGCCACCAGTGAGCCACCGGGACAGGCAAAAGAGACCCAGTACTTC. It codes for CATSEPPGQAKETQYF.

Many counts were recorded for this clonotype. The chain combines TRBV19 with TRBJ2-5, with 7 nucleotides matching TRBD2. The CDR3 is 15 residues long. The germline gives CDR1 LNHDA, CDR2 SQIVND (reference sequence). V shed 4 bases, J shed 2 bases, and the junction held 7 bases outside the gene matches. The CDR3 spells CASSNFPGLQETQYF. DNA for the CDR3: TGTGCCAGTAGTAATTTTCCGGGACTACAAGAGACCCAGTACTTC.

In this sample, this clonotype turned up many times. The CDR3 here is CASSPVGQPEAFF. As DNA, the CDR3 is TGTGCCAGTAGTCCCGTTGGACAACCGGAAGCTTTCTTT. The chain links TRBV19 to TRBJ1-1, with D tentatively TRBD1 (5 bases). The CDR3 is 13 residues long. V lost 5 bases and J lost 8, with 15 bases in between. Germline-derived CDR1 and CDR2 are LNHDA and SQIVND (reference sequence).

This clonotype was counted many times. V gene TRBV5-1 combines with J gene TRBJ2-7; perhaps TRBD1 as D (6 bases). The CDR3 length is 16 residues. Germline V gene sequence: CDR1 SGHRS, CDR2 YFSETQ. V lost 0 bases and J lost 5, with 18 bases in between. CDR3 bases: TGCGCCAGCAGCTTGGACCACCCAGGGGTAAGGAACGAGCAGTACTTC. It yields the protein CASSLDHPGVRNEQYF.

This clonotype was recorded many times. CDR3 in DNA: TGTGCCAGCAGCTTAGGGGGACAGGGGGCGCTTGGCTACACCTTC. Translation gives CASSLGGQGALGYTF. This chain links TRBV7-2 with TRBJ1-2; TRBD1 matches at 12 bases. This CDR3 has 15 amino acids. CDR1 and CDR2 from the germline V gene are SGHTA and FQGNSA. With 1 base clipped from V and 7 bases from J, the junction kept 4 bases outside the gene matches.

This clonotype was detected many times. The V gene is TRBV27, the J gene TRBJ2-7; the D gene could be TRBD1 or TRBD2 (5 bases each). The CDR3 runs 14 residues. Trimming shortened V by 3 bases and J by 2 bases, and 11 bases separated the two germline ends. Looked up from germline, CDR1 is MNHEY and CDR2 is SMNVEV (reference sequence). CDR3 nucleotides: TGTGCCAGCAGTTTCCGGGGCCTGACCTACGAGCAGTACTTC. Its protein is CASSFRGLTYEQYF.

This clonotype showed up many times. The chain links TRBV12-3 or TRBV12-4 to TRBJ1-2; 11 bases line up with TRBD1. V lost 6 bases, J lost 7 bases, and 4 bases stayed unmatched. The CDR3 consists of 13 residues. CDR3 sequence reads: CASSLGTGGGYTF. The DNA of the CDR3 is TGTGCCAGCAGCCTGGGGACAGGGGGTGGCTACACCTTC.

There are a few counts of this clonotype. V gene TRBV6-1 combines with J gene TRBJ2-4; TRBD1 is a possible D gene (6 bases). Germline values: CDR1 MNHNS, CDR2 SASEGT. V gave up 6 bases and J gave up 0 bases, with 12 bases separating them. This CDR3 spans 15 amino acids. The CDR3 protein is CASSRGELAKNIQYF. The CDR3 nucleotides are TGTGCCAGCAGCAGGGGAGAACTAGCCAAAAACATTCAGTACTTC.

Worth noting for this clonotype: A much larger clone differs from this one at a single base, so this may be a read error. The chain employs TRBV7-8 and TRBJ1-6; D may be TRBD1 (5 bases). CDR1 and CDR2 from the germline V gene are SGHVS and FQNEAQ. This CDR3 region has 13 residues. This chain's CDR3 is CASVAGHNSHLHF. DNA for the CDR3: TGTGCCAGCGTCGCAGGACATAATTCACACCTCCACTTT.

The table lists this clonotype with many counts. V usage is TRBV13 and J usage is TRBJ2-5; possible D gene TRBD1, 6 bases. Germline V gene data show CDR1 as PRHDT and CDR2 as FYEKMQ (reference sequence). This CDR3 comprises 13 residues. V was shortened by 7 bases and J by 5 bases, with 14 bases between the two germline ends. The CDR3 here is CASKVRGGETQYF. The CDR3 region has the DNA TGTGCCAGCAAAGTCAGGGGTGGCGAGACCCAGTACTTC.

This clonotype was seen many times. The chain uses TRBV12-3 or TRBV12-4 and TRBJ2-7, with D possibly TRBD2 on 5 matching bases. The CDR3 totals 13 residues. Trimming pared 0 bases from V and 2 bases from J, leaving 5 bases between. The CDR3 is CASSLAEAYEQYF. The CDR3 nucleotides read TGTGCCAGCAGTTTAGCGGAGGCCTACGAGCAGTACTTC.

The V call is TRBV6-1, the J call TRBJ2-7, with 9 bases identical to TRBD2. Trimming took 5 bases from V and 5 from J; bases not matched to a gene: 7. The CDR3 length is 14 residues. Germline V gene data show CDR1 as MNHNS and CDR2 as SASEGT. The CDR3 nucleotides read TGTGCCAGCAGTCCGCTAGCGGGGAGCAACGAGCAGTACTTC. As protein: CASSPLAGSNEQYF.

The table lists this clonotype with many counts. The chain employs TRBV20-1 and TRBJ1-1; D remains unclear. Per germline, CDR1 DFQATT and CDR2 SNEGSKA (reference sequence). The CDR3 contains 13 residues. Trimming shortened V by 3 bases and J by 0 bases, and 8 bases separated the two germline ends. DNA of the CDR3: TGCAGTGCTAGCGAGGCCCTGAACACTGAAGCTTTCTTT. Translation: CSASEALNTEAFF.

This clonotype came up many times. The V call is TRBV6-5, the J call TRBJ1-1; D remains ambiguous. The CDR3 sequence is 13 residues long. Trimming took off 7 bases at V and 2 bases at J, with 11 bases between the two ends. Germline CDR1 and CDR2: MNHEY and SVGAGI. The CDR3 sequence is CASNSFTNTEAFF. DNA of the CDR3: TGTGCCAGCAATTCTTTTACAAACACTGAAGCTTTCTTT.

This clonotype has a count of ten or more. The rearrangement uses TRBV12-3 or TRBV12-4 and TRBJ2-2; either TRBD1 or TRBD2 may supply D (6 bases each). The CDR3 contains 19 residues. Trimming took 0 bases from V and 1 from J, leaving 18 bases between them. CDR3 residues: CASSLAGGLGSLNTGELFF. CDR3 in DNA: TGTGCCAGCAGTTTAGCGGGGGGCCTGGGCTCGCTGAACACCGGGGAGCTGTTTTTT.

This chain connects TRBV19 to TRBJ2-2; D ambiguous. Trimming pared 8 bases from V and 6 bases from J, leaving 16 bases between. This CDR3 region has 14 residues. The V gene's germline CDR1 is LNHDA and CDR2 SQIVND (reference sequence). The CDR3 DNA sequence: TGTGCCAGTTCCGCCCGAGGCCAGTCCGGGGAGCTGTTTTTT. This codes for CASSARGQSGELFF.

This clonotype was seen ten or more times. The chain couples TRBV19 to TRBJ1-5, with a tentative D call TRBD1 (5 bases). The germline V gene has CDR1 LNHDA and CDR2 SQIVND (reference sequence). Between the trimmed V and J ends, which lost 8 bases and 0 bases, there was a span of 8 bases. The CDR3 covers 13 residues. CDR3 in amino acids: CASGTYSNQPQHF. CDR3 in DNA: TGTGCCAGTGGGACTTATAGCAATCAGCCCCAGCATTTT.

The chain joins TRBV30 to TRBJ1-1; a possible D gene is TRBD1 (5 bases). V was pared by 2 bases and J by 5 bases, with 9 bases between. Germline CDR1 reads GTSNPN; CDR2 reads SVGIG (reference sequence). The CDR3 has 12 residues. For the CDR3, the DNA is TGTGCCTGGAGTAGGGGAAGTACTGAAGCTTTCTTT. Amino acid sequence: CAWSRGSTEAFF.

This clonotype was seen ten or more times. CDR3 sequence: CASGETSNQPQHF. The CDR3 DNA is TGTGCCAGCGGCGAGACTAGCAATCAGCCCCAGCATTTT. The chain has TRBV2 and TRBJ1-5; D is undetermined. With 8 bases removed from V and 0 bases from J, the gap between germline ends came to 8 bases. Germline V CDR1 and CDR2: SNHLY, FYNNEI. CDR3 length: 13 residues.

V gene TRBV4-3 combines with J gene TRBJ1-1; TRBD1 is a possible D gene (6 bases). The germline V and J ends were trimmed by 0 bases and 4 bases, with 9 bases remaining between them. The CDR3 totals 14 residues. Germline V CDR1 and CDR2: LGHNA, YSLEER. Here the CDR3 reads CASSQDEGGTEAFF. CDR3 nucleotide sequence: TGCGCCAGCAGCCAAGACGAGGGGGGCACTGAAGCTTTCTTT.

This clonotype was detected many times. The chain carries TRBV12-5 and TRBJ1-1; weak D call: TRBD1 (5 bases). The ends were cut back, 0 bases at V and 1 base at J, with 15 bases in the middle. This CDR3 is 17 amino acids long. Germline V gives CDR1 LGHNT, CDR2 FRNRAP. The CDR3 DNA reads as TGTGCTAGTGGTTTGGTACAATTAAGGGACTGGAACACTGAAGCTTTCTTT. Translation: CASGLVQLRDWNTEAFF. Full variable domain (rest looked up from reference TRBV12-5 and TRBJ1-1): DARVTQTPRHKVTEMGQEVTMRCQPILGHNTVFWYRQTMMQGLELLAYFRNRAPLDDSGMPKDRFSAEMPDATLATLKIQPSEPRDSAVYFCASGLVQLRDWNTEAFFGQGTRLTVV.

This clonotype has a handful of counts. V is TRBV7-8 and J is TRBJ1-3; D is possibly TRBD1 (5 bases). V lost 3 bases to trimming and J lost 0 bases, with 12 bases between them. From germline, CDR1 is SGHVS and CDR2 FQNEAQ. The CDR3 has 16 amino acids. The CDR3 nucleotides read TGTGCCAGCAGCTTCCGGGACTCCTTCTCTGGAAACACCATATATTTT. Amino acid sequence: CASSFRDSFSGNTIYF.

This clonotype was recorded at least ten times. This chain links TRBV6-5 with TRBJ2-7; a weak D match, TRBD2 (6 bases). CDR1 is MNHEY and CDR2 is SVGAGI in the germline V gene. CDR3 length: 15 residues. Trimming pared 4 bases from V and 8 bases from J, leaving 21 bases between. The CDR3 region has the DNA TGTGCCAGCAGTTCCCGCGGGGCCCTCGAGGGGAAGCAGTACTTC. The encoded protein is CASSSRGALEGKQYF.

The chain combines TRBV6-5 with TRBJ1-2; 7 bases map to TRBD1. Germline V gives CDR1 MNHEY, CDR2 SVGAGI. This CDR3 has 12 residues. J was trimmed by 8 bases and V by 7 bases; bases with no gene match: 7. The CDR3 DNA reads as TGTGCCAGCAATTTCCGGGACAGAGGCTACACCTTC. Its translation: CASNFRDRGYTF.